This T cell receptor (beta chain) was sequenced for a study of T cells in Graves' hyperthyroidism and ophthalmopathy. Across the whole study: The authors collected peripheral blood at initial diagnosis, before any treatment.

The ends lost 3 bases at V and 1 base at J; junction bases unmatched: 3. The CDR3 runs 17 residues. Germline V lookup: CDR1 SNHLY, CDR2 FYNNEI. RNA transcripts gave rise to amplified TCR beta CDR3 regions. Using the HTBI primer set, a first-round RT-PCR was run on the TCR CDR3. MiXCR was run by TCRdb on the multiplex PCR reads, yielding one entry per CDR3 protein. Of fewer than 650,000 distinct CDR3 sequences in the sample, approximately 15% are singletons; the top ten hold 5.8%. Whole-study results and caveats: The majority of expanded thyroid clonotypes above 0.001 also appeared in blood.

With regard to this clonotype: What it recognizes is unknown.

The receptor comes from a woman aged 25 to 39 with Graves' hyperthyroidism that later progressed to Graves' ophthalmopathy. Specimen: blood. V usage is TRBV2 and J usage is TRBJ2-3, with 14 bases that match TRBD2. CDR3 in amino acids: CASSETSGRAGTDTQYF. DNA of the CDR3: TGTGCCAGCAGTGAGACTAGCGGGAGGGCCGGCACAGATACGCAGTATTTT.